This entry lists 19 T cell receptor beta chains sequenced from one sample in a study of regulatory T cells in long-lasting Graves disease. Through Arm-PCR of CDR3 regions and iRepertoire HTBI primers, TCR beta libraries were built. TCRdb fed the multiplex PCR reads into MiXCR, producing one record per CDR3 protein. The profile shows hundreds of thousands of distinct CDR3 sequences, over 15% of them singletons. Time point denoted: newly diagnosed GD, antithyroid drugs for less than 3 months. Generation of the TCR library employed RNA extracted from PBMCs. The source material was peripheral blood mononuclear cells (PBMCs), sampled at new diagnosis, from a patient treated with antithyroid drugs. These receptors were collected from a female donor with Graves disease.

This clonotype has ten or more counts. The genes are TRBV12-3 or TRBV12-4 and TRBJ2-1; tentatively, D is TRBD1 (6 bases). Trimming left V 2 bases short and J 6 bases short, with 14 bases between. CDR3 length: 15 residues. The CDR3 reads CASSLRGFSSNEQFF. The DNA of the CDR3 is TGTGCCAGCAGTTTAAGGGGGTTCTCAAGCAATGAGCAGTTCTTC.

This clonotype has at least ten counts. The CDR3 reads CASSPSIYEQYF. The CDR3 coding sequence is TGTGCCAGCTCACCATCGATCTACGAGCAGTACTTC. The genes are TRBV18 and TRBJ2-7, with D unclear. The V and J ends lost 2 bases and 3 bases respectively, with 5 bases between them. The CDR3 sequence is 12 residues long. Germline CDR1 KGHSH, CDR2 LQKENI.

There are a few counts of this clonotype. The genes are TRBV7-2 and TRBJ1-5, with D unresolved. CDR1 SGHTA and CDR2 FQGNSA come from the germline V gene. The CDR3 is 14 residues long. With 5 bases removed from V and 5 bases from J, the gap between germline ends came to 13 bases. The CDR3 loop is CASSPGSLDQPQHF. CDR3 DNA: TGTGCCAGCAGCCCCGGCAGCTTAGATCAGCCCCAGCATTTT.

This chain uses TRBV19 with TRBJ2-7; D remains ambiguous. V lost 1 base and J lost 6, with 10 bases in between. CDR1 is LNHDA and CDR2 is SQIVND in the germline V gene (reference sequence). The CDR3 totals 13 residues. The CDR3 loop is CASSIGARSEQYF. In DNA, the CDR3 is TGTGCCAGTAGTATAGGGGCCCGAAGCGAGCAGTACTTC.

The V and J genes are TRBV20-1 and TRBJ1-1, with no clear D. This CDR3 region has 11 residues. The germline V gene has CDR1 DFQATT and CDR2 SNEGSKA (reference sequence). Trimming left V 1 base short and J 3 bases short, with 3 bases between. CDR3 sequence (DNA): TGCAGTGCTAGAGGGGACACTGAAGCTTTCTTT. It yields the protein CSARGDTEAFF.

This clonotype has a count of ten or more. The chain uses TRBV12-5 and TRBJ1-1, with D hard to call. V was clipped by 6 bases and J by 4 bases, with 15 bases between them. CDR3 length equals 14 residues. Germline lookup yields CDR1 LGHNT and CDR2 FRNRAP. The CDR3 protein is CASGPGEAGTEAFF. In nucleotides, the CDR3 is TGTGCTAGTGGCCCCGGCGAGGCGGGCACTGAAGCTTTCTTT. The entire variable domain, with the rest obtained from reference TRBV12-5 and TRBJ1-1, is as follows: DARVTQTPRHKVTEMGQEVTMRCQPILGHNTVFWYRQTMMQGLELLAYFRNRAPLDDSGMPKDRFSAEMPDATLATLKIQPSEPRDSAVYFCASGPGEAGTEAFFGQGTRLTVV.

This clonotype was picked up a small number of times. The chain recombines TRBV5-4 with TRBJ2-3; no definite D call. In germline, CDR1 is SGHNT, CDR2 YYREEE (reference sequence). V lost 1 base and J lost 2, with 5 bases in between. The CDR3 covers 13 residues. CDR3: CASSLIATDTQYF. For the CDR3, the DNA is TGTGCCAGCAGCTTGATAGCCACAGATACGCAGTATTTT.

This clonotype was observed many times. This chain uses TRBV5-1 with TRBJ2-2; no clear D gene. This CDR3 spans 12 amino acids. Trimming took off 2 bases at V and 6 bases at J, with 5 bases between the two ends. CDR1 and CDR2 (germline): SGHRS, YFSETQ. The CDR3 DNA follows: TGCGCCAGCAGCTTAGACCCCGGGGAGCTGTTTTTT. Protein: CASSLDPGELFF.

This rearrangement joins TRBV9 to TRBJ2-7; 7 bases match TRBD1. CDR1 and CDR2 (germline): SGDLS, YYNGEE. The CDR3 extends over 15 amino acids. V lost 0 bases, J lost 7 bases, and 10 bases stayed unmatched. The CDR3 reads CASSVGTGRSGEQYF. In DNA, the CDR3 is TGTGCCAGCAGCGTAGGGACAGGCCGGTCCGGGGAGCAGTACTTC.

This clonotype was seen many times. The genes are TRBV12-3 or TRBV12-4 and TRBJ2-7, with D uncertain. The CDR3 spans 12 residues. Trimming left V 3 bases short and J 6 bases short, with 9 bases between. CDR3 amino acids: CASSFPGAEQYF. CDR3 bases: TGTGCCAGCAGTTTTCCAGGCGCCGAGCAGTACTTC.

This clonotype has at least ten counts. CDR3 sequence (DNA): TGCAGTGCTAGAGAAGAGGGGGACACAGGTTACTATGGCTACACCTTC. Protein product: CSAREEGDTGYYGYTF. The V gene is TRBV20-1, the J gene TRBJ1-2, with D maybe TRBD1 (6 bases). V dropped 0 bases and J dropped 3 bases, with 17 bases sitting between them. Germline V gene sequence: CDR1 DFQATT, CDR2 SNEGSKA (reference sequence). The CDR3 length is 16 residues.

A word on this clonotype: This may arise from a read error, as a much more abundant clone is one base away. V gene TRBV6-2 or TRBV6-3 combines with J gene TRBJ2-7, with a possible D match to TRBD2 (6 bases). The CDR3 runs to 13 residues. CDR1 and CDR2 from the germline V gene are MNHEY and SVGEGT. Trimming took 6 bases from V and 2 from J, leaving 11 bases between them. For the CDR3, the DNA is TGTGCCAGCAGGACCGGGAGCCCCTACGAGCAGTACTTC. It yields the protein CASRTGSPYEQYF.

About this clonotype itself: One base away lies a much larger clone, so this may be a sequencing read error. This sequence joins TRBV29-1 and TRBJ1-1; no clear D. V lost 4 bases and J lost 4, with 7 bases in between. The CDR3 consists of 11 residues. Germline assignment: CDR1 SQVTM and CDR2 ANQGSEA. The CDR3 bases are TGCAGCGTTGGAGATAGCACTGAAGCTTTCTTT. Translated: CSVGDSTEAFF.

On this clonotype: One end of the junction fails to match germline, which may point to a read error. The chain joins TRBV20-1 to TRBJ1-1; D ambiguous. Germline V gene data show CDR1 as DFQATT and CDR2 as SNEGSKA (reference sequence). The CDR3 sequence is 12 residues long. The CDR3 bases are TGCAGTGCTAGGGGCAGGAACACTGAAGCTTCCTTT. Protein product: CSARGRNTEASF.

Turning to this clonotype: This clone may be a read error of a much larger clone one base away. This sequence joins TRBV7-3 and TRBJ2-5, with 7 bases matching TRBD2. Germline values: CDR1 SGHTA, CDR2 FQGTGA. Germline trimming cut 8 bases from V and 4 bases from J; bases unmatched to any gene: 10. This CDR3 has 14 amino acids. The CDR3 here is CASPLPGRVETQYF. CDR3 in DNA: TGTGCCAGCCCACTCCCGGGGAGGGTAGAGACCCAGTACTTC.

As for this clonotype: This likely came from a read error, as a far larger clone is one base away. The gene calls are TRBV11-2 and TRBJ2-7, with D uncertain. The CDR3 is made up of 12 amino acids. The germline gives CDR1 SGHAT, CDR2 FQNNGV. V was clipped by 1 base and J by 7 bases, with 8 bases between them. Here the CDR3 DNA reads TGTGCCAGCAGCTTAGGCGGCCATGAGCAGTACTTC. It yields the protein CASSLGGHEQYF. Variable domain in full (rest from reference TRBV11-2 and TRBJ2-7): EAGVAQSPRYKIIEKRQSVAFWCNPISGHATLYWYQQILGQGPKLLIQFQNNGVVDDSQLPKDRFSAERLKGVDSTLKIQPAKLEDSAVYLCASSLGGHEQYFGPGTRLTVT.

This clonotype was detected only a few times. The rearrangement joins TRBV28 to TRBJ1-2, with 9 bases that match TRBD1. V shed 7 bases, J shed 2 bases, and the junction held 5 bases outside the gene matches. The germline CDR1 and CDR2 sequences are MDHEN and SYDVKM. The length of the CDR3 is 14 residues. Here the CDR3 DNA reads TGTGCCAGCATCGGACAGGGGTTGAACTATGGCTACACCTTC. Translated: CASIGQGLNYGYTF.

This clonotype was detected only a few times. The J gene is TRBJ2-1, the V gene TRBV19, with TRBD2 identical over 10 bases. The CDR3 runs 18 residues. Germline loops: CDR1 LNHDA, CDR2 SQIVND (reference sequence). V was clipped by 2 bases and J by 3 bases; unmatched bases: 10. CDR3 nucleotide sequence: TGTGCCAGTAGTATACCTCGGACTAGCGGAATCATCTACAATGAGCAGTTCTTC. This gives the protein CASSIPRTSGIIYNEQFF.

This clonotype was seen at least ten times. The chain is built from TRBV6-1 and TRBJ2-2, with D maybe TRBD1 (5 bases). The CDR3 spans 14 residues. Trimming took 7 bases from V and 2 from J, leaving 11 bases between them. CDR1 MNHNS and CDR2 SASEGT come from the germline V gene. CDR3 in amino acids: CASMQGANTGELFF. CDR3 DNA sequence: TGTGCCAGCATGCAGGGTGCCAACACCGGGGAGCTGTTTTTT.